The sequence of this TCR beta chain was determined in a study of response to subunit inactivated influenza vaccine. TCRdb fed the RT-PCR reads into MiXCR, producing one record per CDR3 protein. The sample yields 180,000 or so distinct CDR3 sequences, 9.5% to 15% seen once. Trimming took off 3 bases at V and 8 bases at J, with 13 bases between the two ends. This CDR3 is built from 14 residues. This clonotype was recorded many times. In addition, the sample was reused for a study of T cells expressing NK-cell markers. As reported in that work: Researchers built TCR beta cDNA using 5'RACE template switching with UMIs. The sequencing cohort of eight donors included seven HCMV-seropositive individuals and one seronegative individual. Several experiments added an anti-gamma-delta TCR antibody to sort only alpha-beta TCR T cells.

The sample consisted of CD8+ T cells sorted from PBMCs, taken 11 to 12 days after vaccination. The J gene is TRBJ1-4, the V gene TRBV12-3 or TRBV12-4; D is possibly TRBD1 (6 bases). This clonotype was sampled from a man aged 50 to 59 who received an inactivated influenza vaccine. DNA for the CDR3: TGTGCCAGCAGTTTTTGGGGGCCAGGCGAAAAACTGTTTTTT. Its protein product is CASSFWGPGEKLFF.